These 18 T cell receptor beta chains came from one sample sequenced in a study of molecular identifiers for immune sequencing clone quantification. TCRdb re-called the PCR reads through MiXCR, storing one row per CDR3 protein. The table shows about 510,000 distinct CDR3 sequences, with 20% to 25% occurring only once. The sample comprised naive CD8+ T cells from blood, with Jurkat cell RNA spiked in. Subset noted: FACS-sorted CD8+CD4-CCR7+CD45RA+ naive T cells. The receptor source for this set is a human donor in good health. Some libraries in this study had Jurkat cell RNA spiked in.

Worth noting for this clonotype: This sequence may be a read error, since a much larger clone differs from it by one base. The chain combines TRBV12-3 or TRBV12-4 with TRBJ1-4; the match to TRBD1 covers 7 bases. CDR3 length: 17 amino acids. CDR3 loop: CAGSLAFTGAANEKLFF. Here the CDR3 DNA reads TGTGCCGGCAGTTTAGCCTTTACAGGGGCGGCTAATGAAAAACTGTTTTTT.

The CDR3 loop reads CASGGGGGADTQYF. CDR3 coding DNA: TGTGCCAGCGGGGGGGGGGGGGGCGCAGATACGCAGTATTTT. The genes are TRBV6-5 and TRBJ2-3; maybe TRBD2 (7 bases). This CDR3 is built from 14 residues. V was clipped by 8 bases and J by 4 bases, with 16 bases between them. Per germline, CDR1 MNHEY and CDR2 SVGAGI.

The chain recombines TRBV7-9 with TRBJ2-7, with D maybe TRBD2 (5 bases). CDR3 size: 16 residues. Trimming cost V 1 base and J 4 bases, with 17 bases left between them. Germline V gene data show CDR1 as SEHNR and CDR2 as FQNEAQ (reference sequence). The CDR3: CASSLVGRGSKYEQYF. CDR3 bases: TGTGCCAGCAGCTTAGTGGGTCGGGGTTCAAAGTACGAGCAGTACTTC.

The chain joins TRBV4-3 to TRBJ2-5, with 9 bases aligning to TRBD1. Germline V gives CDR1 LGHNA, CDR2 YSLEER. The CDR3 sequence is 20 residues long. V dropped 2 bases and J dropped 1; count of bases not matched to a gene: 17. The CDR3 loop is CASSQTKYGTGMISQETQYF. The DNA of the CDR3 is TGCGCCAGCAGCCAAACCAAGTACGGGACAGGGATGATATCCCAAGAGACCCAGTACTTC.

The chain recombines TRBV7-9 with TRBJ1-5; D may be TRBD1 (6 bases). Per the germline V gene, CDR1 is SEHNR and CDR2 is FQNEAQ (reference sequence). Trimming removed 5 bases from V and 7 bases from J, with 15 bases in between. The length of the CDR3 is 14 residues. The CDR3 nucleotides are TGTGCCAGCAGCCAGACAGGAAAAGTGCAGCCCCAGCATTTT. The encoded protein is CASSQTGKVQPQHF.

Points on this clonotype: Given a far larger clone just one base away, this is likely a sequencing read error. The chain recombines TRBV12-3 or TRBV12-4 with TRBJ2-3; 8 positions match TRBD1. The CDR3 totals 15 residues. CDR3 in amino acids: CAGSLYRGRTDTQYF. CDR3 coding DNA: TGTGCCGGCAGTCTATACAGGGGGAGGACAGATACGCAGTATTTT.

This clonotype showed up many times. The chain has TRBV3-1 and TRBJ2-7, with no clear D. V lost 0 bases and J lost 4, with 10 bases in between. Looked up from germline, CDR1 is LGHDT and CDR2 is YNNKEL (reference sequence). CDR3 size: 14 residues. The CDR3 sequence: CASSQDPVSYEQYF. Written as DNA, the CDR3 is TGTGCCAGCAGCCAAGATCCGGTGTCGTACGAGCAGTACTTC.

J is TRBJ2-7 and V is TRBV18; possibly TRBD1 for D (5 bases). CDR1 is KGHSH and CDR2 is LQKENI in the germline V gene. V lost 4 bases and J lost 0, with 10 bases in between. There are 14 residues in the CDR3. CDR3 sequence: CASSHGASSYEQYF. The CDR3 coding sequence is TGTGCCAGCTCACATGGGGCTAGCTCCTACGAGCAGTACTTC.

On this clonotype: A read error may account for a junction end that differs from germline. CDR3 region: CASSPTGVFNTEALF. The CDR3, as DNA: TGTGCCAGCAGCCCGACAGGGGTGTTCAACACTGAAGCTCTCTTT. This chain connects TRBV7-9 to TRBJ1-1; 8 positions agree with TRBD1. Germline CDR1 and CDR2: SEHNR and FQNEAQ (reference sequence). The CDR3 sequence is 15 residues long.

In regard to this clonotype: It may be a read error: a sequence one base away is much more abundant. V is TRBV7-8 and J is TRBJ1-6; D gene unclear. The CDR3 loop spans 15 amino acids. In germline, CDR1 is SGHVS, CDR2 FQNEAQ. CDR3 bases: TGTGCCAACAGCAAAAGCCCGTCCAGTCCTTCACCCCTCCACTTT. Protein product: CANSKSPSSPSPLHF.

In this sample, this clonotype turned up a few times. The CDR3 bases are TGTGCCATCAGTGGCCGGGACAGGGGCGATAGGGAGCAGTACTTC. Its protein is CAISGRDRGDREQYF. V gene TRBV10-3 combines with J gene TRBJ2-7, with 10 bases matching TRBD1. The CDR3 totals 15 residues. Germline V gene lookup returns CDR1 ENHRY and CDR2 SYGVKD. V dropped 4 bases and J dropped 7; count of bases not matched to a gene: 10.

The chain joins TRBV28 to TRBJ2-7; perhaps TRBD2 as D (6 bases). V was pared by 6 bases and J by 2 bases, with 20 bases between. Per germline, CDR1 MDHEN and CDR2 SYDVKM. The CDR3 loop spans 16 amino acids. CDR3 in amino acids: CASSNIPSDPPYEQYF. CDR3 DNA: TGTGCCAGCAGCAATATACCTAGCGACCCGCCCTACGAGCAGTACTTC.

On this clonotype: A read error is possible here, since a much larger clone lies one base away. V and J are TRBV19 and TRBJ1-4, with 7 bases fitting TRBD1. This CDR3 has 14 residues. Germline V CDR1 and CDR2: LNHDA, SQIVND (reference sequence). CDR3: CASSTTGSNGKLFF. The DNA for the CDR3 is TGTGCCAGTAGTACGACAGGGTCCAATGGAAAACTGTTTTTT.

This clonotype was picked up a small number of times. The V and J genes are TRBV5-1 and TRBJ2-7, with D possibly being TRBD1 (6 bases). The germline V gene encodes CDR1 SGHRS and CDR2 YFSETQ. The CDR3 consists of 14 residues. V dropped 1 base and J dropped 4 bases, with 12 bases sitting between them. DNA for the CDR3: TGCGCCAGCAGCTTGACAGGGACATATTACGAGCAGTACTTC. It yields the protein CASSLTGTYYEQYF.

This clonotype was detected only a few times. The chain uses TRBV30 and TRBJ2-1; TRBD1 is a possible D gene (6 bases). CDR3 size: 12 residues. CDR1 and CDR2 (germline): GTSNPN, SVGIG (reference sequence). V lost 3 bases and J 8 bases, leaving 11 bases between the germline ends. This CDR3 is CAWSETGYEQFF. The DNA of the CDR3 is TGTGCCTGGAGCGAAACAGGGTATGAGCAGTTCTTC.

This clonotype was counted at least ten times. V usage is TRBV6-5 and J usage is TRBJ1-1; 8 bases agree with TRBD1. V dropped 6 bases and J dropped 4; count of bases not matched to a gene: 7. The CDR3 is 14 amino acids. Looked up from germline, CDR1 is MNHEY and CDR2 is SVGAGI. The chain's CDR3 is CASSHRGESTEAFF. CDR3 nucleotides: TGTGCCAGCAGCCACAGGGGGGAAAGCACTGAAGCTTTCTTT.

This clonotype has a handful of counts. J is TRBJ2-3 and V is TRBV7-9; a weak D match, TRBD2 (6 bases). The CDR3 is 20 amino acids. Trimming left V 5 bases short and J 2 bases short, with 29 bases between. The germline V gene has CDR1 SEHNR and CDR2 FQNEAQ (reference sequence). Here the CDR3 reads CASSDRDFNNPKIITDTQYF. The DNA for the CDR3 is TGTGCCAGCAGCGACCGGGACTTCAATAACCCCAAAATCATCACAGATACGCAGTATTTT.

In regard to this clonotype: The junction departs from germline at one end; a sequencing error may be responsible. The rearrangement uses TRBV24-1 and TRBJ2-2; the D gene is possibly TRBD2 (7 bases). This CDR3 has 16 residues. The germline gives CDR1 KGHDR, CDR2 SFDVKD. The CDR3, as DNA: TGTGCCACCAGCGAATCTATAGGGGGGGTTTCCGGGGGGCTGTTTTTT. This sequence encodes CATSESIGGVSGGLFF.